This T cell receptor beta chain came from a study of blood T cell repertoires in COVID-19. Looking at the study overall: The study drew acute and convalescent COVID-19 samples from the United States, Italy and Spain. T cells, B-cell-depleted T cells, or PBMCs provided the cDNA or gDNA that served as material.

The CDR3 contains 13 residues. V gave up 6 bases and J gave up 2 bases, with 10 bases separating them. The germline CDR1 and CDR2 sequences are ENHRY and SYGVKD. Per the original data handling: Estimation of nucleated cell counts relied on the amplification of reference gene primers. Sequenced by immunoSEQ multiplex PCR; TCRdb stores in-frame clones only, minus some. The V and J calls and clone size come from that table; D and trimming were worked out from the DNA. The sample holds around 250,000 clones, 88% seen once. This clonotype was obtained from a human donor in a cohort sampled during active COVID-19. Sequencing was done on a sample of peripheral blood. This chain uses TRBV10-3 with TRBJ1-2; D possibly corresponds to TRBD1 (6 bases). CDR3 protein: CAIRPGVNYGYTF. The CDR3 nucleotides are TGTGCCATCAGGCCAGGGGTGAACTATGGCTACACCTTC.